This is a list of T cell receptor beta chains from one sample in a study of identical twins. TCRdb analysed the 5' RACE reads with MiXCR anew, one entry per CDR3 protein. The sample contains 200,000 to 250,000 distinct CDR3 sequences, about 7.5% of which appear only once. These data also featured in a second study, about yellow fever vaccine responses in identical twins.

Input material: memory (CD45RO+) T cells sorted from blood. These receptors originate from a woman between 18 and 29 years old in good health. Each CDR3 is given with its conserved first and last residue. The D gene is left open where the match is weak. A clone size is listed for some rows: how often the clone was seen (once, few, many), or a class if it is expanded.

V	size	D	J	DNA	CDR3
TRBV6-1	.	.	TRBJ2-1	TGTGCCAGCAGTGAAGCGTTGGGGTCTTATTATGAGCAGTTCTTC	CASSEALGSYYEQFF
TRBV5-4	many	.	TRBJ2-2	TGTGCCAGCAGCATACCATCGGACGGGAACACCGGGGAGCTGTTTTTT	CASSIPSDGNTGELFF
TRBV4-3	many	TRBD1	TRBJ2-2	TGCGCCAGCAGCCAAGATAACAGGGGTACCGGGGAGCTGTTTTTT	CASSQDNRGTGELFF
TRBV5-1	few	.	TRBJ2-7	TGCGCCAGCAGCTTGGCGGGTGGACACCCCTCCTACGAGCAGTACTTC	CASSLAGGHPSYEQYF
TRBV7-2	few	TRBD1	TRBJ2-7	TGTGCCAGCAGCTTAGTTGGGACAGCCTACGAGCAGTACTTC	CASSLVGTAYEQYF
TRBV5-5	.	TRBD1	TRBJ2-6	TGTGCCAGCAGCTCTCAGGGGGCCCTTCGCTCTGGGGCCAACGTCCTGACTTTC	CASSSQGALRSGANVLTF
TRBV3-1	many	.	TRBJ2-5	TGTGCCAGCAGCCTACGGTCCTTGTACTTC	CASSLRSLYF
TRBV24-1	many	TRBD2	TRBJ2-5	TGTGCCACCAGTGATCGAGGGACTAGCGGGACGCAAGAGACCCAGTACTTC	CATSDRGTSGTQETQYF
TRBV7-2	few	.	TRBJ2-7	TGTGCCAGCAGCTTGTTGGGGGATATCACCTACGAGCAGTACTTC	CASSLLGDITYEQYF
TRBV7-2	.	.	TRBJ2-3	TGTGCCAGCAGCTTAGGATCTAGACTCTCAGATACGCAGTATTTT	CASSLGSRLSDTQYF
TRBV29-1	many	.	TRBJ2-7	TGCAGCGTTGCGATCACAGGGACCTACGAGCAGTACTTC	CSVAITGTYEQYF
TRBV5-6	many	TRBD2	TRBJ2-2	TGTGCCAGCAGCGGGGATACTAGCGTTCCCGGGGAGCTGTTTTTT	CASSGDTSVPGELFF
TRBV6-4	many	TRBD1	TRBJ2-2	TGTGCCAGCAGTGAATCGGGACAGGGGGCTCCCGGGGAGCTGTTTTTT	CASSESGQGAPGELFF
TRBV12-3/TRBV12-4	few	.	TRBJ2-7	TGTGCCAGCGCGGAAACCTCCGAGCAGTACTTC	CASAETSEQYF
TRBV7-8	.	TRBD1	TRBJ2-7	TGTGCCAGCAGCGCGGGTTCGGGGACAGGGGTATACGAGCAGTACTTC	CASSAGSGTGVYEQYF
TRBV3-1	many	TRBD1	TRBJ1-2	TGTGCCAGCAGCCCGTGGACAGGGGATGGCTACACCTTC	CASSPWTGDGYTF
TRBV24-1	few	TRBD2	TRBJ2-3	TGTGCCACCAGTGAACCTACTAGCGGGGGGGCAGATACGCAGTATTTT	CATSEPTSGGADTQYF
TRBV6-2/TRBV6-3	few	TRBD1	TRBJ2-7	TGTGCCAGCAGCCAAGCGGGGACAGGGCGAATCTACGAGCAGTACTTC	CASSQAGTGRIYEQYF
TRBV4-2	few	TRBD1	TRBJ1-4	TGTGCCAGCAGCCATGTAGAGGGACAGGGTAATGAAAAACTGTTTTTT	CASSHVEGQGNEKLFF
TRBV6-1	many	TRBD2	TRBJ2-1	TGTGCCAGCAGCTCCACTAGCGGGGGGCTGAATGAGCAGTTCTTC	CASSSTSGGLNEQFF
TRBV28	many	.	TRBJ2-6	TGTGCCAGCAGCGTGACAGCATCTGGGGCCAACGTCCTGACTTTC	CASSVTASGANVLTF
TRBV7-3	many	.	TRBJ2-1	TGTGCCAGCAGTCCTAGCCCTGGGCTATTTGAGCAGTTCTTC	CASSPSPGLFEQFF
TRBV7-2	.	.	TRBJ2-3	TGTGCCAGCAGCCAGACCTGGCGGATGTTCAGCACAGATACGCAGTATTTT	CASSQTWRMFSTDTQYF
TRBV7-6	few	.	TRBJ1-1	TGTGCCAGCAGCTTAGGGATTAAGACAGGAACCACGAACACTGAAGCTTTCTTT	CASSLGIKTGTTNTEAFF
TRBV10-3	many	TRBD1	TRBJ2-7	TGTGCCATCGACGACCGGGACAGGGGCAGGTACGAGCAGTACTTC	CAIDDRDRGRYEQYF
TRBV3-1	few	.	TRBJ1-5	TGTGCCAGCAGCCAGGGGTCGACTGCCAATCAGCCCCAGCATTTT	CASSQGSTANQPQHF
TRBV7-2	many	.	TRBJ2-3	TGTGCCAGCAGCTACAGGGTAGGGAGCACAGATACGCAGTATTTT	CASSYRVGSTDTQYF
TRBV29-1	.	TRBD2	TRBJ2-5	TGCAGCGTTCAAAGCGGGGTAAATTTGGTAGAGACCCAGTACTTC	CSVQSGVNLVETQYF
TRBV4-3	.	.	TRBJ2-7	TGCGCCAGCAGCCCTCGGTGGGGTCCCTACGAGCAGTACTTC	CASSPRWGPYEQYF
TRBV7-9	few	.	TRBJ2-3	TGTGCCAGCAGCTTATGGGAAGGCTCTATGCCAGATACGCAGTATTTT	CASSLWEGSMPDTQYF
TRBV7-9	many	.	TRBJ1-1	TGTGCCAGCAGGGCACCGGGAGCCAACACTGAAGCTTTCTTT	CASRAPGANTEAFF
TRBV29-1	few	.	TRBJ2-7	TGCAGCGTTGTTCGGGGGTATTCCTACGAGCAGTACTTC	CSVVRGYSYEQYF
TRBV6-5	many	.	TRBJ2-1	TGTGCCAGCAGTTTCTCGGACAGTCCTTCCTACAATGAGCAGTTCTTC	CASSFSDSPSYNEQFF
TRBV6-1	.	TRBD2	TRBJ2-7	TGTGCCGCCGCGGGGGGTATAACCTACGAGCAGTACTTC	CAAAGGITYEQYF
TRBV28	.	TRBD1	TRBJ1-6	TGTGCCAGCAGTTTGCGGACAGGGCTGAATTCACCCCTCCACTTT	CASSLRTGLNSPLHF
TRBV28	few	.	TRBJ1-1	TGTGCCAGCAGTTTATGGACGGGCAACGGTAACACTGAAGCTTTCTTT	CASSLWTGNGNTEAFF
TRBV20-1	few	TRBD1	TRBJ1-6	TGCACCGGGGAGGGACAGGGGTCGTCACCCCTCCACTTT	CTGEGQGSSPLHF
TRBV24-1	many	TRBD1	TRBJ2-1	TGTGCCACCAGTGATTCGTCGGACAGGGTATATGAGCAGTTCTTC	CATSDSSDRVYEQFF
TRBV5-5	.	.	TRBJ1-5	TGTGCCAGCAGCTCGGAACCCGTTAGCAATCAGCCCCAGCATTTT	CASSSEPVSNQPQHF
TRBV7-9	many	.	TRBJ2-2	TGTGCCAGCAGCTTCCAGGTTAACACCGGGGAGCTGTTTTTT	CASSFQVNTGELFF
TRBV6-6	few	.	TRBJ1-6	TGTGCCAGCAGTTGGCTCTTGGATTCACCCCTCCACTTT	CASSWLLDSPLHF
TRBV30	.	.	TRBJ2-3	TGTGCCCGCGGAGCGGGTGAGATCCCTGGCACAGATACGCAGTATTTT	CARGAGEIPGTDTQYF
TRBV11-2	many	.	TRBJ1-3	TGTGCCAGCAGCCCCGGAAACACCATATATTTT	CASSPGNTIYF
TRBV3-1	.	.	TRBJ2-3	TGTGCCACTTCCTACGCTTTTCTTACCACAGATACGCAGTATTTT	CATSYAFLTTDTQYF
TRBV15	.	TRBD1	TRBJ1-4	TGTGCCACCAGAGGCGGACAGGGGTCTGCAACTAATGAAAAACTGTTTTTT	CATRGGQGSATNEKLFF
TRBV6-5	few	.	TRBJ2-5	TGTGCCAGCACTCGAGAAGAGACCCAGTACTTC	CASTREETQYF
TRBV20-1	many	.	TRBJ1-1	TGCAGTGCTCCCCAGCACGGGGAGGACACTGAAGCTTTCTTT	CSAPQHGEDTEAFF